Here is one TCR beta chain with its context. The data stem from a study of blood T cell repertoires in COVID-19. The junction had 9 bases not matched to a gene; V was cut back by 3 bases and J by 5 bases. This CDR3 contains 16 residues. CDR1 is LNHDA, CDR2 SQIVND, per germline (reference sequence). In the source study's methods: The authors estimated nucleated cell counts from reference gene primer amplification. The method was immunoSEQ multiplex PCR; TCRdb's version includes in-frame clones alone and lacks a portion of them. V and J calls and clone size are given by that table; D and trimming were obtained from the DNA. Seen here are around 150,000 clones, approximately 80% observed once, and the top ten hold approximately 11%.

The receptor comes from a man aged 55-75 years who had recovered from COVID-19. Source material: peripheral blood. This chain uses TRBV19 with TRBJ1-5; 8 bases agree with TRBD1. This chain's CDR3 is CASSIPGQGPHQPQHF. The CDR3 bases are TGTGCCAGTAGTATTCCCGGACAGGGCCCCCATCAGCCCCAGCATTTT.